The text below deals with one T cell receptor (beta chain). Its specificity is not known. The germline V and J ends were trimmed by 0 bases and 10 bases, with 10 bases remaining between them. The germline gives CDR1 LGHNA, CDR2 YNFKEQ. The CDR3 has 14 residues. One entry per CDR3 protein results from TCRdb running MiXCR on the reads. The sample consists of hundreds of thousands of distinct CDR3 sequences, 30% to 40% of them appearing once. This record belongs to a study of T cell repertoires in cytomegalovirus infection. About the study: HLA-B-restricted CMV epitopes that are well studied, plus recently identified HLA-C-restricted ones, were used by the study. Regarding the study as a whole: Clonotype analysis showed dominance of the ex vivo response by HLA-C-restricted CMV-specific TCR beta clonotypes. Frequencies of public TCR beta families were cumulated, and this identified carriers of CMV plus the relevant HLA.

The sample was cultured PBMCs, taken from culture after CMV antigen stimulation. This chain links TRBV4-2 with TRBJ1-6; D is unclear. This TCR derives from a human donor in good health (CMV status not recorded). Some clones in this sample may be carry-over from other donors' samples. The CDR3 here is CASSQDIGGSPLHF. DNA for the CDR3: TGTGCCAGCAGCCAAGATATAGGAGGCTCACCCCTCCACTTT.